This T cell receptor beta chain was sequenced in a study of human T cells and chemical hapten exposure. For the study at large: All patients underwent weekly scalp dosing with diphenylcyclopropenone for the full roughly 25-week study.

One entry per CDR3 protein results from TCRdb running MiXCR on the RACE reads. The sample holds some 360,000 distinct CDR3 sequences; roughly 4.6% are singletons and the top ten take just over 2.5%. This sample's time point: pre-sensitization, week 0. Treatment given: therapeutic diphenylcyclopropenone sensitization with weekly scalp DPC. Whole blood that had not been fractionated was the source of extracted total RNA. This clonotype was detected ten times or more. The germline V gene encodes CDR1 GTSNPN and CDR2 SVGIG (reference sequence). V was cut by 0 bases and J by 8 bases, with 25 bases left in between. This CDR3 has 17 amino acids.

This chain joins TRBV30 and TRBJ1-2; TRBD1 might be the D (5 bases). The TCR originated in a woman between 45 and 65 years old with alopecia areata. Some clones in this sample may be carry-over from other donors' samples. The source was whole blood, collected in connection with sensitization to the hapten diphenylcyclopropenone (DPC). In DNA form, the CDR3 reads TGTGCCTGGAGTGTGTTCTCCGGGACGGCCTTTCCTCTGGGCTACACCTTC. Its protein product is CAWSVFSGTAFPLGYTF. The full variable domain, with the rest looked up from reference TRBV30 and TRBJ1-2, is SQTIHQWPATLVQPVGSPLSLECTVEGTSNPNLYWYRQAAGRGLQLLFYSVGIGQISSEVPQNLSASRPQDRQFILSSKKLLLSDSGFYLCAWSVFSGTAFPLGYTFGSGTRLTVV.